This passage covers 31 T cell receptor beta chains from one sample sequenced in a study of T cell responses to AZD1222 COVID-19 vaccine. The data were produced by immunoSEQ multiplex PCR, yet TCRdb's version contains in-frame clones alone and is incomplete. The sample shows some 130,000 clones, more than 75% of them seen only once. The material sequenced was peripheral blood, taken on day 0 of AZD1222 vaccination. The receptors were sampled from an adult in good health.

The chain uses TRBV18 and TRBJ2-1, with 9 bases fitting TRBD2. Per the germline V gene, CDR1 is KGHSH and CDR2 is LQKENI. CDR3 length: 19 residues. V was pared by 1 base and J by 0 bases, with 10 bases of the junction left unmatched. The DNA of the CDR3 is TGTGCCAGCTCACCACAATCTAGCGGGGCCTCCAGCTCCTACAATGAGCAGTTCTTC. Translation gives CASSPQSSGASSSYNEQFF.

The CDR3 DNA follows: TGTGCCAGCAGTTCCCTGGACAGGGGCGAGCAGTACTTC. Its protein product is CASSSLDRGEQYF. The chain carries TRBV28 and TRBJ2-7, with 9 bases matching TRBD1. With V trimmed by 4 bases and J by 6 bases, 4 bases remained unmatched. Germline V gene lookup returns CDR1 MDHEN and CDR2 SYDVKM. The CDR3 covers 13 residues. The variable domain in full, completed from reference TRBV28 and TRBJ2-7, reads DVKVTQSSRYLVKRTGEKVFLECVQDMDHENMFWYRQDPGLGLRLIYFSYDVKMKEKGDIPEGYSVSREKKERFSLILESASTNQTSMYLCASSSLDRGEQYFGPGTRLTVT.

J is TRBJ1-6 and V is TRBV6-5, with a possible D match to TRBD1 (5 bases). This CDR3 has 14 residues. Trimming took off 7 bases at V and 7 bases at J, with 14 bases between the two ends. CDR1 and CDR2 (germline): MNHEY, SVGAGI. CDR3 loop: CASKSGTNNSPLHF. The CDR3 nucleotides read TGTGCCAGCAAATCAGGGACGAACAATTCACCCCTCCACTTT.

The V gene is TRBV7-3, the J gene TRBJ2-6; D ambiguous. Trimming left V 2 bases short and J 0 bases short, with 5 bases between. There are 15 residues in the CDR3. Germline loops: CDR1 SGHTA, CDR2 FQGTGA. The CDR3 loop reads CASSLSASGANVLTF. CDR3 nucleotide sequence: TGTGCCAGCAGCTTATCGGCCTCTGGGGCCAACGTCCTGACTTTC.

The rearrangement links TRBV5-1 to TRBJ2-7; 7 nucleotides line up with TRBD1. Trimming cost V 4 bases and J 2 bases; bases outside gene matches: 9. The CDR3 totals 15 residues. From germline, CDR1 is SGHRS and CDR2 YFSETQ. The CDR3: CASSRTGSLTYEQYF. The CDR3 DNA reads as TGCGCCAGCAGCCGGACAGGCTCCTTGACCTACGAGCAGTACTTC.

This clone showed up just once. This chain connects TRBV29-1 to TRBJ1-1; 8 bases are shared with TRBD1. CDR3 length: 13 amino acids. Germline lookup yields CDR1 SQVTM and CDR2 ANQGSEA. J lost 2 bases, V lost 7 bases, and 6 bases had no gene match. CDR3 sequence (DNA): TGCAGCGGTAACAGGGGGAGAAACACTGAAGCTTTCTTT. Amino acid sequence: CSGNRGRNTEAFF.

This clone was found once. The chain employs TRBV11-3 and TRBJ2-1, with 7 bases aligning to TRBD1. The CDR3 contains 14 residues. Germline V CDR1 and CDR2: SGHNT, YENEEA. Trimming cost V 1 base and J 6 bases; bases outside gene matches: 3. The CDR3 is CASSLGGGSNEQFF. As DNA, the CDR3 is TGTGCCAGCAGCTTAGGAGGGGGCTCCAATGAGCAGTTCTTC.

A few counts support this clone. This rearrangement joins TRBV6-5 to TRBJ2-3, with 8 bases lining up with TRBD2. The junction had 4 bases not matched to a gene; V was cut back by 5 bases and J by 0 bases. The CDR3 is 15 amino acids. Per the germline V gene, CDR1 is MNHEY and CDR2 is SVGAGI. CDR3 DNA sequence: TGTGCCAGCAGTCCGGGGGGGTCTAGCACAGATACGCAGTATTTT. Its protein product is CASSPGGSSTDTQYF.

The chain couples TRBV12-3 or TRBV12-4 to TRBJ2-1; D perhaps matches TRBD2 (5 bases). Trimming removed 8 bases at V and 9 bases at J, with 17 bases between. The CDR3 loop spans 13 amino acids. CDR3 region: CASHISSGTEQFF. In DNA form, the CDR3 reads TGTGCCAGCCACATCAGCAGCGGCACTGAGCAGTTCTTC.

The V and J genes are TRBV19 and TRBJ2-5, with 7 bases fitting TRBD1. The CDR3 sequence is 14 residues long. V dropped 3 bases and J dropped 4; count of bases not matched to a gene: 5. The germline V gene has CDR1 LNHDA and CDR2 SQIVND (reference sequence). DNA for the CDR3: TGTGCCAGTAGTATGGTTGGGACAGCAGAGACCCAGTACTTC. Translated, it gives CASSMVGTAETQYF. Together with reference TRBV19 and TRBJ2-5, the CDR3 gives the full variable domain: DGGITQSPKYLFRKEGQNVTLSCEQNLNHDAMYWYRQDPGQGLRLIYYSQIVNDFQKGDIAEGYSVSREKKESFPLTVTSAQKNPTAFYLCASSMVGTAETQYFGPGTRLLVL.

This chain links TRBV2 with TRBJ2-2; D not resolved. This CDR3 contains 15 residues. V was pared by 3 bases and J by 2 bases, with 10 bases between. Germline V gene data show CDR1 as SNHLY and CDR2 as FYNNEI. Written as DNA, the CDR3 is TGTGCCAGCAGTGACGCTGGGCCAAACACCGGGGAGCTGTTTTTT. Translation: CASSDAGPNTGELFF.

This chain connects TRBV6-1 to TRBJ2-4, with D maybe TRBD1 (5 bases). Germline assignment: CDR1 MNHNS and CDR2 SASEGT. V lost 3 bases to trimming and J lost 0 bases, with 9 bases between them. The CDR3 covers 15 residues. In DNA, the CDR3 is TGTGCCAGCAGTGATACAGGAGTAGCCAAAAACATTCAGTACTTC. This gives the protein CASSDTGVAKNIQYF.

V usage is TRBV5-1 and J usage is TRBJ1-2, with D possibly matching TRBD1 (6 bases). The CDR3 totals 13 residues. Germline assignment: CDR1 SGHRS and CDR2 YFSETQ. V was shortened by 2 bases and J by 7 bases, with 12 bases between the two germline ends. The CDR3 nucleotides are TGCGCCAGCAGCTTCGGGGGCGATGGTGGCTACACCTTC. Its translation: CASSFGGDGGYTF.

This clone was observed a single time. The rearrangement joins TRBV5-6 to TRBJ2-7; D possibly uses TRBD1 or TRBD2 (5 bases each). Germline CDR1 reads SGHDT; CDR2 reads YYEEEE. Trimming removed 4 bases at V and 4 bases at J, with 27 bases between. The CDR3 covers 18 residues. CDR3: CASSLQDSDRPGLYEQYF. Here the CDR3 DNA reads TGTGCCAGCAGCCTACAGGACTCGGACCGTCCCGGTTTATACGAGCAGTACTTC.

The J gene is TRBJ2-7, the V gene TRBV28; a weak D match, TRBD2 (5 bases). In germline, CDR1 is MDHEN, CDR2 SYDVKM. The V gene lost 5 bases and the J gene lost 5 bases, with 16 bases spanning the gap. The CDR3 consists of 14 residues. The CDR3 DNA reads as TGTGCCAGCAGTCCCCCCCGGGAAGTGAACGAGCAGTACTTC. It specifies CASSPPREVNEQYF. Variable domain in full (rest from reference TRBV28 and TRBJ2-7): DVKVTQSSRYLVKRTGEKVFLECVQDMDHENMFWYRQDPGLGLRLIYFSYDVKMKEKGDIPEGYSVSREKKERFSLILESASTNQTSMYLCASSPPREVNEQYFGPGTRLTVT.

The chain's CDR3 is CATRGTVVEGYGYTF. CDR3 sequence (DNA): TGTGCCACCAGGGGGACCGTCGTCGAGGGCTATGGCTACACCTTC. The rearrangement uses TRBV6-5 and TRBJ1-2, with 7 nucleotides matching TRBD1. V lost 10 bases to trimming and J lost 4 bases; unmatched junction nucleotides: 15. Germline lookup yields CDR1 MNHEY and CDR2 SVGAGI. The CDR3 runs to 15 residues.

This clone showed up just once. This sequence joins TRBV10-1 and TRBJ2-3; D might be TRBD1 (6 bases). Per germline, CDR1 WNHNN and CDR2 SYGVQD (reference sequence). The CDR3 has 14 residues. The ends were cut back, 3 bases at V and 2 bases at J, with 9 bases in the middle. The CDR3 reads CASSERDNTDTQYF. In DNA, the CDR3 is TGCGCCAGCAGTGAAAGGGACAACACAGATACGCAGTATTTT.

The chain has TRBV30 and TRBJ2-2, with D unresolved. The germline V gene encodes CDR1 GTSNPN and CDR2 SVGIG (reference sequence). CDR3 length: 14 residues. The V and J ends lost 3 bases and 3 bases respectively, with 11 bases between them. The DNA for the CDR3 is TGTGCCTGGAGCCACTCCGGGTACACCGGGGAGCTGTTTTTT. It codes for CAWSHSGYTGELFF.

This clone showed up just once. The chain combines TRBV6-5 with TRBJ2-5; no clear D. The CDR3 contains 15 residues. Trimming shortened V by 5 bases and J by 4 bases, and 17 bases separated the two germline ends. CDR1 and CDR2 from the germline V gene are MNHEY and SVGAGI. CDR3 in DNA: TGTGCCAGCAGTCTGCGGATCAGCCCGGGAGAGACCCAGTACTTC. This gives the protein CASSLRISPGETQYF.

This clone was counted once. The chain uses TRBV27 and TRBJ1-3; D unclear. This CDR3 comprises 16 residues. V was clipped by 0 bases and J by 4 bases, with 13 bases between them. The V gene's germline CDR1 is MNHEY and CDR2 SMNVEV (reference sequence). The CDR3 spells CASSLSGVGVGNTIYF. In DNA form, the CDR3 reads TGTGCCAGCAGTTTATCTGGTGTTGGGGTGGGAAACACCATATATTTT.

The rearrangement joins TRBV5-1 to TRBJ1-1; TRBD1 is a possible D gene (5 bases). CDR1 and CDR2 (germline): SGHRS, YFSETQ. The CDR3 is 14 residues long. Trimming took off 1 base at V and 5 bases at J, with 12 bases between the two ends. The CDR3 loop reads CASSLPSGGTEAFF. CDR3 in DNA: TGCGCCAGCAGCTTGCCATCTGGGGGGACTGAAGCTTTCTTT. The whole variable domain, filled in from reference TRBV5-1 and TRBJ1-1, reads KAGVTQTPRYLIKTRGQQVTLSCSPISGHRSVSWYQQTPGQGLQFLFEYFSETQRNKGNFPGRFSGRQFSNSRSEMNVSTLELGDSALYLCASSLPSGGTEAFFGQGTRLTVV.

V usage is TRBV7-2 and J usage is TRBJ2-3, with 7 bases fitting TRBD1. J was trimmed by 2 bases and V by 5 bases; bases with no gene match: 7. This CDR3 is 15 amino acids long. Germline lookup yields CDR1 SGHTA and CDR2 FQGNSA. The CDR3 DNA reads as TGTGCCAGCAGCCCGAGGGACAGCTTCACAGATACGCAGTATTTT. Protein product: CASSPRDSFTDTQYF.

This clone appeared a single time. The rearrangement uses TRBV3-1 (or the pseudogene TRBV3-2) and TRBJ1-2; D unclear. Between the trimmed V and J ends, which lost 0 bases and 8 bases, there was a span of 13 bases. The CDR3 is made up of 14 amino acids. The germline CDR1 and CDR2 sequences are LGHDT and YNNKEL (reference sequence). CDR3 coding DNA: TGTGCCAGCAGCCAAGATCTGGGAGATTGGGGCTACACCTTC. This sequence encodes CASSQDLGDWGYTF.

V is TRBV18 and J is TRBJ2-5, with D unclear. The V end was cut by 4 bases, the J end by 3 bases, with 9 bases between. The CDR3 consists of 13 residues. Looked up from germline, CDR1 is KGHSH and CDR2 is LQKENI. CDR3 DNA sequence: TGTGCCAGCTCACTAGGGCCCAAAGAGACCCAGTACTTC. This encodes CASSLGPKETQYF.

This clone was counted a single time. The chain uses TRBV2 and TRBJ1-2; D remains ambiguous. In germline, CDR1 is SNHLY, CDR2 FYNNEI. Between the trimmed V and J ends, which lost 2 bases and 3 bases, there was a span of 10 bases. This CDR3 has 14 amino acids. The CDR3 is CASSEFRSDYGYTF. DNA of the CDR3: TGTGCCAGCAGTGAATTTAGGAGTGACTATGGCTACACCTTC.

In DNA form, the CDR3 reads TGTGCCAGCAGCTTAGGTAGAGGGATCTACAATGAGCAGTTCTTC. This codes for CASSLGRGIYNEQFF. The chain couples TRBV7-3 to TRBJ2-1; tentative D call: TRBD2 (5 bases). V shed 2 bases and J shed 3 bases, with 11 bases lying between them. This CDR3 is built from 15 residues. Germline CDR1 and CDR2: SGHTA and FQGTGA.

The gene calls are TRBV28 and TRBJ1-1; D may be TRBD1 (6 bases). Per the germline V gene, CDR1 is MDHEN and CDR2 is SYDVKM. The CDR3 loop spans 13 amino acids. V lost 6 bases, J lost 5 bases, and 13 bases lay in between. CDR3 amino acids: CASRTGRGTEAFF. The DNA of the CDR3 is TGTGCCAGCAGGACAGGCAGAGGTACTGAAGCTTTCTTT.

This clone was recorded many times. The chain recombines TRBV27 with TRBJ2-2; 7 bases map to TRBD2. V shed 1 base, J shed 7 bases, and the junction held 3 bases outside the gene matches. Germline CDR1 reads MNHEY; CDR2 reads SMNVEV (reference sequence). The CDR3 has 14 residues. The CDR3 bases are TGTGCCAGCAGTTTATATGGGGAGGGCGGGGAGCTGTTTTTT. Its protein is CASSLYGEGGELFF.

The rearrangement joins TRBV27 to TRBJ2-5; 10 nucleotides agree with TRBD1. This CDR3 is built from 15 residues. The J segment lost 4 bases and the V segment lost 3 bases, leaving 5 bases of the junction unmatched. Germline CDR1 MNHEY, CDR2 SMNVEV (reference sequence). The CDR3, as DNA: TGTGCCAGCAGTTTTGGGACAGGGGTGGGAGAGACCCAGTACTTC. It encodes CASSFGTGVGETQYF.

Regarding this clone: Within the sample, other DNA sequences also encode this same CDR3. This rearrangement joins TRBV3-1 (or the pseudogene TRBV3-2) to TRBJ1-2; TRBD1 aligns across 11 bases. The CDR3 covers 14 residues. Losses at the gene ends were 4 bases for V and 5 bases for J; bases not matched to a gene: 3. Germline-derived CDR1 and CDR2 are LGHDT and YNNKEL (reference sequence). The CDR3 sequence: CASSPGQGDYGYTF. The CDR3 DNA sequence: TGTGCCAGCAGCCCGGGACAGGGGGATTATGGCTACACCTTC.

The V call is TRBV30, the J call TRBJ1-4; D uncertain. Germline CDR1 and CDR2: GTSNPN and SVGIG (reference sequence). With 0 bases removed from V and 6 bases from J, the gap between germline ends came to 5 bases. The CDR3 is made up of 12 amino acids. Here the CDR3 reads CAWSVYYEKLFF. The CDR3 DNA is TGTGCCTGGAGTGTCTACTATGAAAAACTGTTTTTT.